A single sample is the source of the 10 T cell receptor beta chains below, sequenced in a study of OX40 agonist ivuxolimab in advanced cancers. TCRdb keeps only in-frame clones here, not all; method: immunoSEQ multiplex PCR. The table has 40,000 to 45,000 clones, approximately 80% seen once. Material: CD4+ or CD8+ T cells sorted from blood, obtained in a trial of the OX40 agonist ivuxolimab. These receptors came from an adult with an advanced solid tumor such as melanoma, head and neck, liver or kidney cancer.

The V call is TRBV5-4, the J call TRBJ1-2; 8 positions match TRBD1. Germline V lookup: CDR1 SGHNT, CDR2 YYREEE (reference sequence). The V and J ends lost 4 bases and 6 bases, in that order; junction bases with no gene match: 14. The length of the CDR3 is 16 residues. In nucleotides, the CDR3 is TGTGCCAGCAGCCCTGCGGCCCGGACAGGGACTCATGGCTACACCTTC. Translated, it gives CASSPAARTGTHGYTF.

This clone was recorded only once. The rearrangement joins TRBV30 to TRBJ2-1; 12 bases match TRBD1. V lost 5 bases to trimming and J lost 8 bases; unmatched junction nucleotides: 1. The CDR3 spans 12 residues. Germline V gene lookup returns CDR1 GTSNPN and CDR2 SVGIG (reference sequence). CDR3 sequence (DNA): TGTGCCTGGGGGACAGGGGGCTATGAGCAGTTCTTC. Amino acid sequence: CAWGTGGYEQFF.

The CDR3 DNA reads as TGCGCCAGCAGCCAGAGGACTAGCGGGAGGTTGGTTGTCACCGGGGAGCTGTTTTTT. This translates into CASSQRTSGRLVVTGELFF. The chain couples TRBV5-1 to TRBJ2-2; 14 positions agree with TRBD2. The germline V gene has CDR1 SGHRS and CDR2 YFSETQ. This CDR3 is built from 19 residues. The junction had 12 bases not matched to a gene; V was cut back by 4 bases and J by 4 bases.

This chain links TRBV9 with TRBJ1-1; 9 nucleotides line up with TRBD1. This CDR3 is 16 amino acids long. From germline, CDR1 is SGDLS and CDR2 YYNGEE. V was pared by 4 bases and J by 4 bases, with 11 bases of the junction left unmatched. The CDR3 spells CASSPQLGQGSTEAFF. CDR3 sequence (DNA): TGTGCCAGCAGCCCCCAACTGGGACAGGGTAGCACTGAAGCTTTCTTT.

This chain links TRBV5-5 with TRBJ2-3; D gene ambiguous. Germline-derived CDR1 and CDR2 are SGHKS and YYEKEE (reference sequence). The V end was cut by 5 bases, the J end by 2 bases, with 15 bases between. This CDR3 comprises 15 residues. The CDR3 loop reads CASSQGASATDTQYF. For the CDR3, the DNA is TGTGCCAGCAGTCAAGGCGCTTCGGCCACAGATACGCAGTATTTT.

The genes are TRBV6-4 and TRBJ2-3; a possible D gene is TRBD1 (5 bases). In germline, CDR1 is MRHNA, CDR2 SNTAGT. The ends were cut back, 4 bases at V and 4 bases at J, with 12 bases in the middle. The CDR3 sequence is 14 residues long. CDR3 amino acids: CASSGQGGADTQYF. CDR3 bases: TGTGCCAGCAGTGGGCAGGGCGGTGCAGATACGCAGTATTTT.

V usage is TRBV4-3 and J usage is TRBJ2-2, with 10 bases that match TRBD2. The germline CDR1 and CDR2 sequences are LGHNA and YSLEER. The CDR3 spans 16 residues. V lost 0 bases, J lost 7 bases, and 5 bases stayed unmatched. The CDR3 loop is CASSQDQGLAIGELFF. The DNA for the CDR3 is TGCGCCAGCAGCCAAGATCAGGGACTAGCGATCGGGGAGCTGTTTTTT.

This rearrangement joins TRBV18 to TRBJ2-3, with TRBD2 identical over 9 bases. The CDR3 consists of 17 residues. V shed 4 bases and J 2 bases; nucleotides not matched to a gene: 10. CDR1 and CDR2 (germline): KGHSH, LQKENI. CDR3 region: CASSLSELAGYTDTQYF. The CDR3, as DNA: TGTGCCAGCTCACTTTCTGAGCTAGCGGGGTACACAGATACGCAGTATTTT.

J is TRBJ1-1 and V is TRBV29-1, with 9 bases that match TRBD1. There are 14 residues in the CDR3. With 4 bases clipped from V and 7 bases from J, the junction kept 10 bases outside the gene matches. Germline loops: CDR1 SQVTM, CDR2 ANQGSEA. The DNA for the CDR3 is TGCAGCGTTGTTGGGACAGGGTCCGTAGATGAAGCTTTCTTT. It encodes CSVVGTGSVDEAFF.

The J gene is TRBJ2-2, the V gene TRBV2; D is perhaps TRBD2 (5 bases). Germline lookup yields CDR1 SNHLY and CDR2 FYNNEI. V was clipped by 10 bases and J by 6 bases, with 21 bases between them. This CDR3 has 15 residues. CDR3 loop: CATLGGGSPPGELFF. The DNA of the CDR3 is TGTGCCACCCTGGGTGGCGGGTCCCCGCCCGGGGAGCTGTTTTTT. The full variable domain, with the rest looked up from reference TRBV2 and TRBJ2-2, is EPEVTQTPSHQVTQMGQEVILRCVPISNHLYFYWYRQILGQKVEFLVSFYNNEISEKSEIFDDQFSVERPDGSNFTLKIRSTKLEDSAMYFCATLGGGSPPGELFFGEGSRLTVL.